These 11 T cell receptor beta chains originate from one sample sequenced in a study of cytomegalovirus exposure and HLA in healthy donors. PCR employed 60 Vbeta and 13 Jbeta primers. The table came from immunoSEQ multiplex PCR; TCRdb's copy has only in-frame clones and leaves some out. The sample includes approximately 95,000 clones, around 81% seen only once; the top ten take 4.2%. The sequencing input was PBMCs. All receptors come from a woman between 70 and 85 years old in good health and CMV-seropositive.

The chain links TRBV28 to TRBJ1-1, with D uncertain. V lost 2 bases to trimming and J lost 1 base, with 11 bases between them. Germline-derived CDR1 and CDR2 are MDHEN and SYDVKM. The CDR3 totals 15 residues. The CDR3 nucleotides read TGTGCCAGCAGTTTACCCACAGCCAAGAACACTGAAGCTTTCTTT. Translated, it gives CASSLPTAKNTEAFF.

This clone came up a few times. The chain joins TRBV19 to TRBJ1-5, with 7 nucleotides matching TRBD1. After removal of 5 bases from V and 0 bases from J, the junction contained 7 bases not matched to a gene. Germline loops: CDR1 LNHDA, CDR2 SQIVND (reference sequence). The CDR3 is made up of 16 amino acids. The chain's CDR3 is CASSPLRGISNQPQHF. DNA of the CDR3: TGTGCCAGTAGTCCTCTCAGGGGGATTAGCAATCAGCCCCAGCATTTT.

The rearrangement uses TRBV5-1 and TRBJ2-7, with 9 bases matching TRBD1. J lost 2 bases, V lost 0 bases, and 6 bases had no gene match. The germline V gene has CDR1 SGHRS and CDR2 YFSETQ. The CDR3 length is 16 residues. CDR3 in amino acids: CASSLGPDRGTYEQYF. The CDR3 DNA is TGCGCCAGCAGCTTGGGACCGGACAGGGGCACCTACGAGCAGTACTTC. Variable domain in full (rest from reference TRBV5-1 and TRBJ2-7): KAGVTQTPRYLIKTRGQQVTLSCSPISGHRSVSWYQQTPGQGLQFLFEYFSETQRNKGNFPGRFSGRQFSNSRSEMNVSTLELGDSALYLCASSLGPDRGTYEQYFGPGTRLTVT.

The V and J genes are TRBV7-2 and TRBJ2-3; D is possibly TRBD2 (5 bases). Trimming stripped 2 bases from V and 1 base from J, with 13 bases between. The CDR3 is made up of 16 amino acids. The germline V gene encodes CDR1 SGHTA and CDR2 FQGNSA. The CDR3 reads CASSLMSGRGTDTQYF. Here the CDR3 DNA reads TGTGCCAGCAGCTTAATGTCGGGAAGAGGCACAGATACGCAGTATTTT.

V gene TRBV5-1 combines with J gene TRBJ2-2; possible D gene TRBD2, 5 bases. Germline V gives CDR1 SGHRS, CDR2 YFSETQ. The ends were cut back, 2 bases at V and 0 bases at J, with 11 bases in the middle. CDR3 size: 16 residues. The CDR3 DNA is TGCGCCAGCAGCTTTCAGGCGGGCGCGAACACCGGGGAGCTGTTTTTT. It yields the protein CASSFQAGANTGELFF.

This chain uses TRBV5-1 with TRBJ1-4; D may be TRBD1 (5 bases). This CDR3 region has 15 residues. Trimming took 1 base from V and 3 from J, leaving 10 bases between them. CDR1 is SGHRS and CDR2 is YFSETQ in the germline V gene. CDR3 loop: CASSLRGVANEKLFF. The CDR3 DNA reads TGCGCCAGCAGCTTGAGGGGTGTGGCTAATGAAAAACTGTTTTTT.

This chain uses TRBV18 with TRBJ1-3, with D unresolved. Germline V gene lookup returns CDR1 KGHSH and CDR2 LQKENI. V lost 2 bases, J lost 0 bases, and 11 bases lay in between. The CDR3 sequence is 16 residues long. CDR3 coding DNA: TGTGCCAGCTCACCATCACCGACACACTCTGGAAACACCATATATTTT. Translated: CASSPSPTHSGNTIYF. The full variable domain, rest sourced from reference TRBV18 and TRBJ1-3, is NAGVMQNPRHLVRRRGQEARLRCSPMKGHSHVYWYRQLPEEGLKFMVYLQKENIIDESGMPKERFSAEFPKEGPSILRIQQVVRGDSAAYFCASSPSPTHSGNTIYFGEGSWLTVV.

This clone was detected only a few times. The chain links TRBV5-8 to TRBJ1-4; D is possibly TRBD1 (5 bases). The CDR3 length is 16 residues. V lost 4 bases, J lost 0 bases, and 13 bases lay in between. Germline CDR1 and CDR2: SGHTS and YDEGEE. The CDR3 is CASSHPRGATNEKLFF. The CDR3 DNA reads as TGTGCCAGCAGCCATCCCCGGGGGGCAACTAATGAAAAACTGTTTTTT.

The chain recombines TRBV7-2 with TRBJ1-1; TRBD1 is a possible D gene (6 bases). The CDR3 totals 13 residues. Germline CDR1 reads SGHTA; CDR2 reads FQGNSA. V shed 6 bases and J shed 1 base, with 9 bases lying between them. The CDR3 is CASRLTGNTEAFF. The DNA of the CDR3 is TGTGCCAGCAGGTTGACAGGGAACACTGAAGCTTTCTTT.

CDR3 nucleotide sequence: TGCGCCAGCAGCCCAACCTCGAACAGGGGCCTTTCCTACGAGCAGTACTTC. Translated, it gives CASSPTSNRGLSYEQYF. The rearrangement joins TRBV10-1 to TRBJ2-7; 7 positions match TRBD1. The CDR3 totals 17 residues. With 6 bases clipped from V and 1 base from J, the junction kept 15 bases outside the gene matches. Germline V gene lookup returns CDR1 WNHNN and CDR2 SYGVQD (reference sequence).

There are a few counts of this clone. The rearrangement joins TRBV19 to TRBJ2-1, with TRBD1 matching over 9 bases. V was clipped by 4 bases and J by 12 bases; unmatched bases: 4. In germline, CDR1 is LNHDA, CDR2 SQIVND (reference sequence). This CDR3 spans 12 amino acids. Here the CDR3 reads CASSTTGGGQFF. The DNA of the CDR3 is TGTGCCAGTAGTACGACAGGGGGAGGGCAGTTCTTC.